A single sample is the source of the 26 T cell receptor beta chains below, sequenced in a study of T-cell reconstitution after alpha-beta-depleted transplantation in children. Unique molecular identifiers were incorporated when the TCRbeta library was constructed. TCRdb independently ran MiXCR on the PCR reads; one entry per CDR3 protein. The repertoire holds around 370,000 distinct CDR3 sequences, approximately 10% seen once, with around 2.4% in the top ten. The sample was PBMCs from the stem cell graft donor, taken from the stem cell graft. These receptors originate from a human donor who donated a stem cell graft to a child with acute lymphoblastic leukemia.

This chain uses TRBV7-8 with TRBJ2-7, with D possibly being TRBD1 (5 bases). Per the germline V gene, CDR1 is SGHVS and CDR2 is FQNEAQ. The V gene lost 4 bases and the J gene lost 2 bases, with 9 bases spanning the gap. The length of the CDR3 is 13 residues. The CDR3 DNA reads as TGTGCCAGCAGCTACGACAGAGCCTACGAGCAGTACTTC. Translating gives CASSYDRAYEQYF.

This chain uses TRBV7-9 with TRBJ2-3, with TRBD1 as a possible D gene (6 bases). This CDR3 spans 16 amino acids. The V end was cut by 1 base, the J end by 2 bases, with 13 bases between. Germline CDR1 reads SEHNR; CDR2 reads FQNEAQ (reference sequence). The CDR3 loop reads CASSLVQGLDTDTQYF. The CDR3 region has the DNA TGTGCCAGCAGCTTAGTCCAGGGGCTCGACACAGATACGCAGTATTTT.

This clonotype was detected ten times or more. J is TRBJ1-1 and V is TRBV10-3; perhaps TRBD1 as D (5 bases). The V end was cut by 6 bases, the J end by 0 bases, with 11 bases between. The V gene's germline CDR1 is ENHRY and CDR2 SYGVKD. This CDR3 has 14 residues. The CDR3 is CAIREGTLNTEAFF. CDR3 DNA: TGTGCCATCAGGGAGGGGACGTTGAACACTGAAGCTTTCTTT.

The chain has TRBV7-3 and TRBJ2-1, with D maybe TRBD2 (5 bases). This CDR3 has 14 amino acids. The ends were cut back, 2 bases at V and 6 bases at J, with 11 bases in the middle. Germline loops: CDR1 SGHTA, CDR2 FQGTGA. The CDR3, as DNA: TGTGCCAGCAGCTTATCCCTAGGAGGCAATGAGCAGTTCTTC. This encodes CASSLSLGGNEQFF. Complete variable domain (other parts from reference TRBV7-3 and TRBJ2-1): GAGVSQTPSNKVTEKGKYVELRCDPISGHTALYWYRQSLGQGPEFLIYFQGTGAADDSGLPNDRFFAVRPEGSVSTLKIQRTERGDSAVYLCASSLSLGGNEQFFGPGTRLTVL.

There are a few counts of this clonotype. The CDR3 region has the DNA TGTGCCAGCAGGGAGTATGGATACAATGAGCAGTTCTTC. Its translation: CASREYGYNEQFF. The chain is built from TRBV6-6 and TRBJ2-1; the D is unclear. Trimming took off 6 bases at V and 4 bases at J, with 10 bases between the two ends. CDR1 is MNHNY and CDR2 is SVGAGI in the germline V gene (reference sequence). The CDR3 consists of 13 residues.

There are many counts of this clonotype. The chain uses TRBV4-3 and TRBJ1-2; TRBD1 aligns across 9 bases. The CDR3 contains 16 residues. Per germline, CDR1 LGHNA and CDR2 YSLEER. Germline trimming cut 1 base from V and 7 bases from J; bases unmatched to any gene: 10. The CDR3 reads CASSQASRDRAGGYTF. The CDR3 nucleotides read TGCGCCAGCAGCCAAGCTTCCCGGGACAGGGCAGGTGGCTACACCTTC.

A few counts support this clonotype. The V call is TRBV20-1, the J call TRBJ1-1; D is perhaps TRBD1 (5 bases). The V gene's germline CDR1 is DFQATT and CDR2 SNEGSKA (reference sequence). V lost 4 bases, J lost 1 base, and 13 bases lay in between. This CDR3 has 14 amino acids. The CDR3 reads CSAKVRGTNTEAFF. Written as DNA, the CDR3 is TGCAGTGCTAAGGTACGGGGGACGAACACTGAAGCTTTCTTT.

This clonotype was seen more than once but under ten times. The V and J genes are TRBV25-1 and TRBJ2-1, with 8 bases identical to TRBD1. Germline CDR1 reads MGHDK; CDR2 reads SYGVNS. The CDR3 totals 14 residues. V was clipped by 5 bases and J by 8 bases; unmatched bases: 8. DNA for the CDR3: TGTGCCAGCAGTCCGGACAGGGTAAATCATGAGCAGTTCTTC. It specifies CASSPDRVNHEQFF.

This clonotype has more than one count but fewer than ten. This chain links TRBV7-2 with TRBJ2-1; TRBD2 matches 14 bases. CDR3 length: 16 amino acids. The germline V gene encodes CDR1 SGHTA and CDR2 FQGNSA. The junction had 8 bases not matched to a gene; V was cut back by 5 bases and J by 8 bases. Here the CDR3 reads CASSRSGLAGVYEQFF. The CDR3, as DNA: TGTGCCAGCAGCCGTTCGGGACTAGCGGGAGTCTATGAGCAGTTCTTC.

The V and J genes are TRBV5-6 and TRBJ2-7, with D possibly TRBD1 on 6 matching bases. V gave up 2 bases and J gave up 3 bases, with 9 bases separating them. CDR1 and CDR2 from the germline V gene are SGHDT and YYEEEE. The CDR3 consists of 13 residues. CDR3 sequence (DNA): TGTGCCAGCAGCTTTCCGACAGGCTACGAGCAGTACTTC. It encodes CASSFPTGYEQYF.

In its sample, this clonotype was seen many times. The chain uses TRBV5-1 and TRBJ2-3, with no clear D. From germline, CDR1 is SGHRS and CDR2 YFSETQ. The CDR3 is 14 residues long. Trimming left V 5 bases short and J 0 bases short, with 10 bases between. In DNA, the CDR3 is TGCGCCAGCAGAGACCCCCAGAGCACAGATACGCAGTATTTT. Translated, it gives CASRDPQSTDTQYF. Using reference TRBV5-1 and TRBJ2-3 for the parts outside the CDR3, the full variable domain is KAGVTQTPRYLIKTRGQQVTLSCSPISGHRSVSWYQQTPGQGLQFLFEYFSETQRNKGNFPGRFSGRQFSNSRSEMNVSTLELGDSALYLCASRDPQSTDTQYFGPGTRLTVL.

This clonotype was recorded a few times. This chain links TRBV19 with TRBJ1-1; possibly TRBD1 for D (6 bases). The CDR3 contains 15 residues. Germline V gene data show CDR1 as LNHDA and CDR2 as SQIVND (reference sequence). V lost 6 bases, J lost 4 bases, and 18 bases lay in between. The CDR3 spells CASSGGAVMSTEAFF. CDR3 sequence (DNA): TGTGCCAGTAGCGGGGGCGCCGTGATGAGCACTGAAGCTTTCTTT.

V gene TRBV20-1 combines with J gene TRBJ2-5; TRBD1 matches 7 bases. CDR3 size: 14 residues. Germline V gene lookup returns CDR1 DFQATT and CDR2 SNEGSKA (reference sequence). With 0 bases clipped from V and 2 bases from J, the junction kept 3 bases outside the gene matches. The CDR3 DNA follows: TGCAGTGCTAGAGACCGACAGGGACAAGAGACCCAGTACTTC. Its protein is CSARDRQGQETQYF.

The V call is TRBV27, the J call TRBJ2-7; a weak D match, TRBD1 (5 bases). V lost 4 bases and J 2 bases, leaving 12 bases between the germline ends. Germline-derived CDR1 and CDR2 are MNHEY and SMNVEV (reference sequence). The CDR3 is made up of 14 amino acids. The CDR3 DNA reads TGTGCCAGCAGTTCCCAGGGAATTCCCTACGAGCAGTACTTC. It is translated as CASSSQGIPYEQYF.

This clonotype occurred a few times. The J gene is TRBJ1-1, the V gene TRBV12-3 or TRBV12-4, with TRBD1 matching 7 bases. The CDR3 spans 14 residues. The ends lost 3 bases at V and 2 bases at J; junction bases unmatched: 3. The CDR3, as DNA: TGTGCCAGCAGTTTCAGACAGGGTAACACTGAAGCTTTCTTT. Translation gives CASSFRQGNTEAFF.

The chain carries TRBV10-3 and TRBJ2-3; D is unclear. This CDR3 region has 10 residues. CDR1 and CDR2 (germline): ENHRY, SYGVKD. CDR3 DNA sequence: TGTCGAGTAGACACAGATACGCAGTATTTT. Its translation: CRVDTDTQYF.

This clonotype appeared many times. This CDR3 is CASSSIPRRNTGELFF. The CDR3 DNA reads as TGTGCCAGCAGCTCCATCCCTCGGAGAAACACCGGGGAGCTGTTTTTT. The chain couples TRBV7-9 to TRBJ2-2; D is undetermined. This CDR3 is built from 16 residues. V lost 4 bases, J lost 2 bases, and 14 bases lay in between. The germline V gene encodes CDR1 SEHNR and CDR2 FQNEAQ (reference sequence).

This clonotype was observed a handful of times. This chain joins TRBV4-1 and TRBJ1-5; D might be TRBD1 (6 bases). Trimming took off 4 bases at V and 2 bases at J, with 15 bases between the two ends. Germline CDR1 MGHRA, CDR2 YSYEKL. This CDR3 spans 16 amino acids. CDR3 nucleotides: TGCGCCAGCAGCCCTCAGGGGAACTTAGGCAATCAGCCCCAGCATTTT. Translation: CASSPQGNLGNQPQHF.

V usage is TRBV6-2 or TRBV6-3 and J usage is TRBJ2-5; the D gene is possibly TRBD2 (5 bases). The CDR3 has 14 residues. Deletions cut 2 bases from V and 13 bases from J, with 20 bases between. The germline V gene has CDR1 MNHEY and CDR2 SVGEGT. CDR3 amino acids: CASSYPKWPGRLYF. The CDR3 DNA is TGTGCCAGCAGTTACCCGAAGTGGCCGGGAAGGTTGTACTTC.

This rearrangement joins TRBV7-8 to TRBJ2-3; D is undetermined. The CDR3 runs to 13 residues. Trimming removed 0 bases at V and 3 bases at J, with 4 bases between. Germline V lookup: CDR1 SGHVS, CDR2 FQNEAQ. The CDR3 region has the DNA TGTGCCAGCAGCTTAGCGTGGACAGATACGCAGTATTTT. Translated, it gives CASSLAWTDTQYF. The whole variable domain, filled in from reference TRBV7-8 and TRBJ2-3, reads GAGVSQSPRYKVAKRGQDVALRCDPISGHVSLFWYQQALGQGPEFLTYFQNEAQLDKSGLPSDRFFAERPEGSVSTLKIQRTQQEDSAVYLCASSLAWTDTQYFGPGTRLTVL.

The chain has TRBV20-1 and TRBJ2-2; 9 nucleotides line up with TRBD2. The CDR3 has 14 amino acids. Germline V gives CDR1 DFQATT, CDR2 SNEGSKA (reference sequence). The trim removed 3 bases at V and 6 bases at J, leaving 5 bases unmatched. CDR3 protein: CSARSASGAGELFF. DNA of the CDR3: TGCAGTGCTAGGTCGGCTAGCGGGGCCGGGGAGCTGTTTTTT.

This clonotype has just a few counts. The V call is TRBV4-3, the J call TRBJ2-1; D may be TRBD1 or TRBD2 (5 bases each). From germline, CDR1 is LGHNA and CDR2 YSLEER. The V gene lost 1 base and the J gene lost 8 bases, with 24 bases spanning the gap. The CDR3 has 18 amino acids. The CDR3 DNA reads as TGCGCCAGCAGCCAAGCGAGGGGTCGGGCTAGGACTTGGGATGAGCAGTTCTTC. This sequence encodes CASSQARGRARTWDEQFF.

The chain combines TRBV7-9 with TRBJ2-2; a possible D gene is TRBD2 (6 bases). The ends were cut back, 5 bases at V and 5 bases at J, with 12 bases in the middle. The germline CDR1 and CDR2 sequences are SEHNR and FQNEAQ (reference sequence). The CDR3 is made up of 14 amino acids. The chain's CDR3 is CASSGRLVTGELFF. The CDR3 bases are TGTGCCAGCAGCGGACGACTAGTTACCGGGGAGCTGTTTTTT.

This clonotype has only a few counts. CDR3 protein: CASYSGYPDNEQFF. DNA for the CDR3: TGTGCCAGCTATAGCGGGTATCCTGACAATGAGCAGTTCTTC. The chain is built from TRBV12-3 or TRBV12-4 and TRBJ2-1; 7 nucleotides line up with TRBD2. The ends lost 8 bases at V and 5 bases at J; junction bases unmatched: 9. This CDR3 region has 14 residues.

There are a few counts of this clonotype. This chain connects TRBV5-1 to TRBJ1-1; D uncertain. V was shortened by 1 base and J by 4 bases, with 8 bases between the two germline ends. Germline CDR1 is SGHRS and CDR2 is YFSETQ. CDR3 size: 13 residues. Here the CDR3 reads CASSLSAPTEAFF. The CDR3 DNA follows: TGCGCCAGCAGCTTGTCGGCTCCCACTGAAGCTTTCTTT. The full variable domain, rest sourced from reference TRBV5-1 and TRBJ1-1, is KAGVTQTPRYLIKTRGQQVTLSCSPISGHRSVSWYQQTPGQGLQFLFEYFSETQRNKGNFPGRFSGRQFSNSRSEMNVSTLELGDSALYLCASSLSAPTEAFFGQGTRLTVV.

This clonotype was observed a few times. The gene calls are TRBV5-6 and TRBJ2-7; TRBD2 matches 13 bases. The CDR3 contains 19 residues. CDR1 is SGHDT and CDR2 is YYEEEE in the germline V gene. J lost 2 bases, V lost 4 bases, and 15 bases had no gene match. The CDR3 sequence: CASSVGTSGTPYTTYEQYF. The CDR3, as DNA: TGTGCCAGCAGCGTAGGGACTAGCGGGACCCCCTACACCACCTACGAGCAGTACTTC.